Shown below are 30 T cell receptor beta chains from a single sample sequenced in a study of blood T cell repertoires in COVID-19 (dated by TCRdb to 2019 to 2021). The library was made by the immunoSEQ multiplex PCR assay. TCRdb took over this immuneACCESS table, retaining in-frame rearrangements with V and J assigned. Such tables are incomplete; in checked studies, under half of the missing clones stem from an unresolved V gene, and the remainder is unexplained. The sample profile shows some 300,000 clones; about 90% of them were found once. The ten biggest clones cover approximately 0.99% of the sample. Sequencing input: PBMCs or T cells enriched from blood (not recorded which). All receptors come from a woman in her thirties who had recovered from COVID-19.

V is TRBV28 and J is TRBJ1-2; D is perhaps TRBD1 (6 bases). The V end was cut by 5 bases, the J end by 1 base, with 11 bases between. Germline V gene data show CDR1 as MDHEN and CDR2 as SYDVKM. This CDR3 contains 14 residues. CDR3 residues: CASSTGLSNYGYTF. The CDR3 DNA follows: TGTGCCAGCAGTACAGGGCTAAGTAACTATGGCTACACCTTC.

The chain uses TRBV28 and TRBJ2-3, with 10 nucleotides matching TRBD1. The germline CDR1 and CDR2 sequences are MDHEN and SYDVKM. The CDR3 is 16 amino acids. Unmatched junction bases numbered 10, after V lost 6 bases and J lost 4 bases. The DNA of the CDR3 is TGTGCCAGCAGGATTCGACAGGGGGCTAAAGCAGATACGCAGTATTTT. It yields the protein CASRIRQGAKADTQYF.

The J gene is TRBJ1-2, the V gene TRBV3-1 (or the pseudogene TRBV3-2); D call uncertain. The germline CDR1 and CDR2 sequences are LGHDT and YNNKEL (reference sequence). With 3 bases removed from V and 4 bases from J, the gap between germline ends came to 12 bases. The CDR3 totals 14 residues. The CDR3 DNA sequence: TGTGCCAGCAGCCAGGCCCTGGAGGGCTATGGCTACACCTTC. It translates to CASSQALEGYGYTF.

The chain employs TRBV7-8 and TRBJ2-7; the D is unclear. With 1 base removed from V and 2 bases from J, the gap between germline ends came to 12 bases. CDR1 is SGHVS and CDR2 is FQNEAQ in the germline V gene. CDR3 length equals 15 residues. CDR3 nucleotide sequence: TGTGCCAGCAGCTTAGAAGGAGCGCGGACCTACGAGCAGTACTTC. Amino acids: CASSLEGARTYEQYF.

J is TRBJ1-6 and V is TRBV6-4; 8 nucleotides line up with TRBD1. From germline, CDR1 is MRHNA and CDR2 SNTAGT. J gave up 6 bases and V 6 bases, and 4 bases lay outside the gene matches. The CDR3 extends over 14 amino acids. The DNA for the CDR3 is TGTGCCAGCAGGGAACAGGGGGTTAATTCACCCCTCCACTTT. Its translation is CASREQGVNSPLHF.

The chain couples TRBV5-8 to TRBJ2-5, with 10 bases identical to TRBD2. J lost 4 bases, V lost 0 bases, and 3 bases had no gene match. The CDR3 is made up of 15 amino acids. The germline V gene encodes CDR1 SGHTS and CDR2 YDEGEE. The CDR3 protein is CASSLGASGGETQYF. The CDR3 bases are TGTGCCAGCAGCTTGGGGGCTAGCGGGGGAGAGACCCAGTACTTC.

The chain uses TRBV7-6 and TRBJ2-2; D gene ambiguous. The V gene's germline CDR1 is SGHVS and CDR2 FNYEAQ. V dropped 4 bases and J dropped 1 base, with 13 bases sitting between them. This CDR3 is built from 16 residues. CDR3 amino acids: CASSSFRSENTGELFF. CDR3 bases: TGTGCCAGCAGCTCCTTTAGAAGCGAGAACACCGGGGAGCTGTTTTTT.

Details on this clone: Other nucleotide sequences in the sample specify the same CDR3. The rearrangement uses TRBV12-1 and TRBJ2-2; the D segment call TRBD1 is taken from the table without a DNA check. TRBV12-1 is recorded as a pseudogene. The CDR3 is made up of 17 amino acids. CDR3 nucleotides: TGTGCCAGCACCCCTCCAGGGGGCAATAGGAGCACCGGGGAGCTGTTTTTT. Translating it yields CASTPPGGNRSTGELFF.

The V and J genes are TRBV30 and TRBJ2-6; the D gene is possibly TRBD1 (5 bases). Germline V gene lookup returns CDR1 GTSNPN and CDR2 SVGIG (reference sequence). The length of the CDR3 is 14 residues. V was shortened by 1 base and J by 2 bases, with 6 bases between the two germline ends. CDR3 bases: TGTGCCTGGAGTGGCAGGGCTGGGGCCAACGTCCTGACTTTC. It translates to CAWSGRAGANVLTF. Together with reference TRBV30 and TRBJ2-6, the CDR3 gives the full variable domain: SQTIHQWPATLVQPVGSPLSLECTVEGTSNPNLYWYRQAAGRGLQLLFYSVGIGQISSEVPQNLSASRPQDRQFILSSKKLLLSDSGFYLCAWSGRAGANVLTFGAGSRLTVL.

Only one count was recorded for this clone. J is TRBJ2-7 and V is TRBV4-3; the match to TRBD2 covers 10 bases. The CDR3 has 15 residues. Germline V gives CDR1 LGHNA, CDR2 YSLEER. V lost 5 bases, J lost 2 bases, and 6 bases stayed unmatched. In DNA form, the CDR3 reads TGCGCCAGCAGCGAGTCTCTAGCGGGGGCCTACGAGCAGTACTTC. It is translated as CASSESLAGAYEQYF.

This chain joins TRBV4-2 and TRBJ2-4; TRBD2 agrees at 9 bases. V shed 1 base and J 3 bases; nucleotides not matched to a gene: 1. Germline CDR1 reads LGHNA; CDR2 reads YNFKEQ. CDR3 length equals 15 residues. The DNA for the CDR3 is TGTGCCAGCAGCCAAGCTAGCGGGGACAAAAACATTCAGTACTTC. This codes for CASSQASGDKNIQYF.

This rearrangement joins TRBV5-1 to TRBJ1-1, with no clear D. Per the germline V gene, CDR1 is SGHRS and CDR2 is YFSETQ. V shed 0 bases and J shed 2 bases, with 5 bases lying between them. CDR3 length: 13 amino acids. The CDR3 here is CASSLVLNTEAFF. CDR3 nucleotide sequence: TGCGCCAGCAGCTTGGTCCTTAACACTGAAGCTTTCTTT.

This sequence joins TRBV3-1 (or the pseudogene TRBV3-2) and TRBJ1-2, with no clear D. Trimming left V 0 bases short and J 11 bases short, with 7 bases between. The CDR3 sequence is 11 residues long. Germline V gene data show CDR1 as LGHDT and CDR2 as YNNKEL (reference sequence). In DNA, the CDR3 is TGTGCCAGCAGCCAAGATTGGGCGTACACCTTC. This codes for CASSQDWAYTF.

The chain employs TRBV6-2 or TRBV6-3 and TRBJ1-2, with 7 bases fitting TRBD1. Trimming at V came to 5 bases and at J to 3 bases, leaving 3 bases not matched to a gene. Germline CDR1 and CDR2: MNHEY and SVGEGT. This CDR3 is 13 amino acids long. CDR3 protein: CASSRQGDYGYTF. CDR3 DNA sequence: TGTGCCAGCAGTCGACAGGGCGACTATGGCTACACCTTC.

This chain links TRBV5-4 with TRBJ2-3, with 8 bases identical to TRBD2. CDR1 is SGHNT and CDR2 is YYREEE in the germline V gene (reference sequence). This CDR3 is built from 16 residues. J gave up 2 bases and V 0 bases, and 5 bases lay outside the gene matches. The CDR3 DNA reads TGTGCCAGCAGCTTGGAATCGGGGGGGTACACAGATACGCAGTATTTT. This codes for CASSLESGGYTDTQYF.

V gene TRBV9 combines with J gene TRBJ2-3; 10 positions match TRBD2. The CDR3 runs to 15 residues. V shed 2 bases and J 2 bases; nucleotides not matched to a gene: 2. Germline-derived CDR1 and CDR2 are SGDLS and YYNGEE. The CDR3 region has the DNA TGTGCCAGCAGCGTTAGCGGGGGGTACACAGATACGCAGTATTTT. Its protein product is CASSVSGGYTDTQYF. The full variable domain, with the rest looked up from reference TRBV9 and TRBJ2-3, is DSGVTQTPKHLITATGQRVTLRCSPRSGDLSVYWYQQSLDQGLQFLIQYYNGEERAKGNILERFSAQQFPDLHSELNLSSLELGDSALYFCASSVSGGYTDTQYFGPGTRLTVL.

This clone has just a few counts. The chain carries TRBV28 and TRBJ1-2; 8 bases agree with TRBD1. CDR3 length: 15 amino acids. J gave up 4 bases and V 3 bases, and 7 bases lay outside the gene matches. Per the germline V gene, CDR1 is MDHEN and CDR2 is SYDVKM. CDR3 sequence (DNA): TGTGCCAGCAGTTTCATCGGACAGGGCGGCTATGGCTACACCTTC. Protein product: CASSFIGQGGYGYTF.

The chain has TRBV3-1 (or the pseudogene TRBV3-2) and TRBJ1-6; 7 bases line up with TRBD1. The ends lost 3 bases at V and 10 bases at J; junction bases unmatched: 12. Per the germline V gene, CDR1 is LGHDT and CDR2 is YNNKEL (reference sequence). CDR3 length equals 16 residues. The CDR3 DNA is TGTGCCAGCAGCCAGAAGACAGGGTACCATGGCTCACCCCTCCACTTT. Amino acids: CASSQKTGYHGSPLHF.

The CDR3 DNA follows: TGTGCCAGCAGCGCCCGAGGAGCGGGGGTAAGAGATACGCAGTATTTT. Protein sequence: CASSARGAGVRDTQYF. This chain joins TRBV9 and TRBJ2-3; 8 bases map to TRBD2. Germline CDR1 SGDLS, CDR2 YYNGEE. The CDR3 sequence is 16 residues long. V was clipped by 3 bases and J by 5 bases; unmatched bases: 11. Based on the CDR3 plus reference TRBV9 and TRBJ2-3, the full variable domain is DSGVTQTPKHLITATGQRVTLRCSPRSGDLSVYWYQQSLDQGLQFLIQYYNGEERAKGNILERFSAQQFPDLHSELNLSSLELGDSALYFCASSARGAGVRDTQYFGPGTRLTVL.

The V call is TRBV23-1, the J call TRBJ1-1; 7 positions agree with TRBD1. TRBV23-1 is an ORF; its function is uncertain. The CDR3 is 16 residues long. The J segment lost 2 bases and the V segment lost 6 bases, leaving 12 bases of the junction unmatched. CDR3 sequence reads: CASSHVAGDSNTEAFF. DNA for the CDR3: TGCGCCAGCAGCCATGTGGCTGGGGACAGTAACACTGAAGCTTTCTTT.

This chain connects TRBV5-1 to TRBJ2-5; 9 bases fit TRBD1. The germline gives CDR1 SGHRS, CDR2 YFSETQ. The CDR3 extends over 15 amino acids. With 4 bases clipped from V and 3 bases from J, the junction kept 7 bases outside the gene matches. CDR3 protein: CASSGTGTVEETQYF. The CDR3 bases are TGCGCCAGCAGCGGGACAGGGACGGTTGAAGAGACCCAGTACTTC.

The chain is built from TRBV30 and TRBJ1-6; D unresolved. The germline gives CDR1 GTSNPN, CDR2 SVGIG (reference sequence). This CDR3 region has 15 residues. The germline V and J ends were trimmed by 1 base and 0 bases, with 7 bases remaining between them. CDR3 protein: CAWSGQISYNSPLHF. The CDR3 nucleotides read TGTGCCTGGAGTGGTCAGATCTCCTATAATTCACCCCTCCACTTT.

The chain links TRBV28 to TRBJ1-5; 11 nucleotides match TRBD1. Trimming took 4 bases from V and 6 from J; bases not matched to a gene: 8. This CDR3 has 16 residues. Germline loops: CDR1 MDHEN, CDR2 SYDVKM. The CDR3 reads CASSSHGTGGGQPQHF. As DNA, the CDR3 is TGTGCCAGCAGTTCCCACGGGACAGGGGGAGGTCAGCCCCAGCATTTT.

The genes are TRBV7-6 and TRBJ2-5; 11 nucleotides align to TRBD2. The CDR3 has 15 amino acids. Per the germline V gene, CDR1 is SGHVS and CDR2 is FNYEAQ. With V trimmed by 6 bases and J by 2 bases, 5 bases remained unmatched. CDR3 sequence (DNA): TGTGCCAGCAGACGTAGCGGGGGGGCTCAAGAGACCCAGTACTTC. Translating it yields CASRRSGGAQETQYF.

V usage is TRBV4-3 and J usage is TRBJ2-7, with D perhaps TRBD2 (5 bases). Trimming took off 1 base at V and 7 bases at J, with 29 bases between the two ends. There are 19 residues in the CDR3. Germline CDR1 LGHNA, CDR2 YSLEER. The CDR3 DNA is TGCGCCAGCAGCCAAGTGGCCCTTGGGCCGGAGAACCCACCGGGGGAGCAGTACTTC. It is translated as CASSQVALGPENPPGEQYF.

The J gene is TRBJ2-5, the V gene TRBV6-2 or TRBV6-3, with D perhaps matching TRBD1 (6 bases). The CDR3 consists of 12 residues. Germline V gene data show CDR1 as MNHEY and CDR2 as SVGEGT. V was clipped by 6 bases and J by 5 bases, with 10 bases between them. This CDR3 reads CASSPQGETQYF. DNA of the CDR3: TGTGCCAGCAGCCCCCAGGGGGAGACCCAGTACTTC.

J is TRBJ1-2 and V is TRBV7-2; TRBD1 agrees at 12 bases. This CDR3 region has 14 residues. Trimming removed 6 bases from V and 7 bases from J; junction bases left unmatched: 6. Germline lookup yields CDR1 SGHTA and CDR2 FQGNSA. The CDR3 here is CASSSGQGAVGYTF. The CDR3 nucleotides are TGTGCCAGCAGTTCGGGACAGGGGGCGGTTGGCTACACCTTC.

V usage is TRBV9 and J usage is TRBJ1-2; no firm D call. Germline CDR1 and CDR2: SGDLS and YYNGEE. The CDR3 totals 13 residues. The germline V and J ends were trimmed by 2 bases and 4 bases, with 9 bases remaining between them. The CDR3 coding sequence is TGTGCCAGCAGCGTTACAGTAACCTATGGCTACACCTTC. This sequence encodes CASSVTVTYGYTF.

The gene calls are TRBV11-2 and TRBJ1-3, with D hard to call. The V and J ends lost 1 base and 0 bases respectively, with 13 bases between them. The CDR3 sequence is 17 residues long. In germline, CDR1 is SGHAT, CDR2 FQNNGV. The CDR3 DNA reads as TGTGCCAGCAGCTTAGTCGCGGGGTCAAGCTCTGGAAACACCATATATTTT. Protein product: CASSLVAGSSSGNTIYF.

The rearrangement links TRBV5-1 to TRBJ1-3; D unresolved. Germline CDR1 and CDR2: SGHRS and YFSETQ. CDR3 size: 17 residues. The V and J ends lost 2 bases and 0 bases respectively, with 15 bases between them. The CDR3 loop reads CASSLAMGSISGNTIYF. The CDR3 DNA reads as TGCGCCAGCAGCTTAGCCATGGGCAGCATCTCTGGAAACACCATATATTTT.